Listed below are T cell receptor beta chains from one sample, sequenced in a study of T-cell reconstitution after alpha-beta-depleted transplantation in children. One entry per CDR3 protein, called by TCRdb with MiXCR from the PCR reads. In the table there are 600,000 to 800,000 distinct CDR3 sequences, under 15% of which are singletons. Sequences were derived from PBMCs, sampled before TCRalphabeta/CD19-depleted stem cell transplant. These receptors all come from a girl aged 2-10 years with congenital amegakaryocytic thrombocytopenia, due to receive a stem cell transplant. Both conserved end residues are part of each CDR3. A D gene is named only where the DNA matches it firmly. Clone size appears in some rows only: once, few, many, or a class for an expanded clone.

length	J	D	V	size	CDR3	DNA
17	TRBJ2-1	TRBD2	TRBV5-1	-	CASSLDSSGSSYNEQFF	TGCGCCAGCAGCTTGGACTCCAGCGGGAGCTCCTACAATGAGCAGTTCTTC
14	TRBJ1-1	-	TRBV3-1	-	CASRHGWGDTEAFF	TGTGCCAGCAGGCACGGATGGGGGGACACTGAAGCTTTCTTT
15	TRBJ2-5	TRBD1	TRBV15	-	CATSRTGYGRETQYF	TGTGCCACCAGCAGGACAGGGTATGGTAGAGAGACCCAGTACTTC
14	TRBJ2-1	-	TRBV7-3	many	CASSARDNYNEQFF	TGTGCCAGCAGCGCCCGGGACAACTACAATGAGCAGTTCTTC
14	TRBJ1-2	TRBD1	TRBV5-1	few	CASSPLNRGSGYTF	TGCGCCAGCAGCCCCCTGAACAGGGGGAGCGGCTACACCTTC
19	TRBJ2-1	-	TRBV6-5	-	CASSWTLDRTIHYYNEQFF	TGTGCCAGCAGTTGGACCCTTGACAGGACAATCCACTACTACAATGAGCAGTTCTTC
15	TRBJ2-5	-	TRBV5-1	many	CASSSQLGGLDTQYF	TGCGCCAGCAGCTCACAACTTGGAGGATTGGACACCCAGTACTTC
16	TRBJ2-1	-	TRBV27	-	CASSLSPDSFHNEQFF	TGTGCCAGCAGTTTAAGTCCGGACTCCTTCCACAATGAGCAGTTCTTC
14	TRBJ1-1	-	TRBV19	-	CASTIRRPADEAFF	TGTGCCAGTACCATCAGGAGGCCAGCCGATGAAGCTTTCTTT
14	TRBJ2-7	-	TRBV6-1	many	CASRSQGKAYEQYF	TGTGCCAGCAGATCACAGGGAAAGGCCTACGAGCAGTACTTC
13	TRBJ2-5	-	TRBV12-3/TRBV12-4	few	CASKVGRQETQYF	TGTGCCAGCAAAGTCGGCCGCCAAGAGACCCAGTACTTC
14	TRBJ2-5	TRBD1	TRBV5-1	few	CASSPGQGKETQYF	TGCGCCAGCAGCCCGGGACAGGGTAAAGAGACCCAGTACTTC
15	TRBJ1-1	-	TRBV11-2	many	CASSSPADPYTEAFF	TGTGCCAGCAGCTCCCCCGCGGATCCATACACTGAAGCTTTCTTT
13	TRBJ1-1	-	TRBV20-1	many	CSAAGRTDTEAFF	TGCAGTGCAGCGGGCCGGACGGACACTGAAGCTTTCTTT
15	TRBJ2-7	TRBD1	TRBV2	-	CASSQGTERAYEQYF	TGTGCCAGCAGTCAAGGGACAGAACGAGCCTACGAGCAGTACTTC
13	TRBJ1-2	-	TRBV28	-	CASGLRGDYGYTF	TGTGCCAGCGGTTTGCGGGGGGACTATGGCTACACCTTC
15	TRBJ2-3	-	TRBV5-1	-	CASSLRNQGTDTQYF	TGCGCCAGCAGCTTGAGGAACCAGGGCACAGATACGCAGTATTTT
16	TRBJ2-7	-	TRBV21-1	few	CASSAPGQPWSYEQYF	TGTGCCAGCAGCGCGCCGGGACAGCCTTGGAGTTACGAGCAGTACTTC
14	TRBJ2-1	-	TRBV20-1	many	CSASGRGHYNEQFF	TGCAGTGCTAGCGGGAGAGGACACTACAATGAGCAGTTCTTC
11	TRBJ1-1	TRBD1	TRBV20-1	-	CRGGRGPEAFF	TGCAGGGGGGGGAGGGGGCCTGAAGCTTTCTTT
13	TRBJ2-7	-	TRBV5-1	many	CASSPEGVLEQYF	TGCGCCAGCAGCCCGGAGGGGGTTCTCGAGCAGTACTTC
16	TRBJ2-1	TRBD2	TRBV10-2	many	CASSEVLAGGYNEQFF	TGCGCCAGCAGTGAGGTCTTGGCGGGAGGCTACAATGAGCAGTTCTTC
14	TRBJ2-2	-	TRBV5-1	many	CASLPTINTGELFF	TGCGCCAGCTTACCGACAATTAACACCGGGGAGCTGTTTTTT
14	TRBJ1-3	-	TRBV7-6	-	CASSPGDRGNTIYF	TGTGCCAGCAGCCCAGGAGACAGGGGAAACACCATATATTTT
14	TRBJ2-2	-	TRBV25-1	-	CASSESLGFGELFF	TGTGCCAGCAGTGAATCCTTAGGGTTCGGGGAGCTGTTTTTT
14	TRBJ2-2	-	TRBV12-3/TRBV12-4	many	CASSKVERTGELFF	TGTGCCAGCAGTAAGGTAGAGAGGACCGGGGAGCTGTTTTTT
12	TRBJ2-5	-	TRBV29-1	-	CSVEKTGRTQYF	TGCAGCGTTGAGAAGACAGGTCGGACCCAGTACTTC
15	TRBJ2-1	TRBD1	TRBV5-8	-	CASSSVGGVGNEQFF	TGTGCCAGCAGCTCGGTAGGGGGCGTCGGGAATGAGCAGTTCTTC
15	TRBJ2-5	-	TRBV5-1	many	CASRALDRLQETQYF	TGCGCCAGCAGAGCCCTCGACAGATTACAAGAGACCCAGTACTTC
13	TRBJ2-7	TRBD2	TRBV4-1	many	CASRSSSGYEQYF	TGCGCCAGCAGAAGCTCTAGCGGCTACGAGCAGTACTTC
14	TRBJ2-7	-	TRBV28	few	CASSPLQIGYEQYF	TGTGCCAGCAGTCCTTTACAAATCGGGTACGAGCAGTACTTC
14	TRBJ1-5	TRBD1	TRBV6-1	-	CANSPGGFHQPQHF	TGTGCCAACAGTCCAGGGGGCTTTCATCAGCCCCAGCATTTT
14	TRBJ2-1	-	TRBV5-1	many	CASSLESGFDEQFF	TGCGCCAGCAGCTTGGAATCAGGGTTCGATGAGCAGTTCTTC
13	TRBJ2-3	-	TRBV27	many	CASKDYSTDTQYF	TGTGCCAGCAAAGACTATAGCACAGATACGCAGTATTTT
11	TRBJ1-1	-	TRBV6-5	many	CASRKNTEAFF	TGTGCCAGCAGAAAGAACACTGAAGCTTTCTTT
16	TRBJ2-1	TRBD1	TRBV20-1	few	CCARRTAGTGGSEQFF	TGCTGTGCTAGACGCACCGCCGGGACAGGAGGGAGTGAGCAGTTCTTC
13	TRBJ1-1	-	TRBV4-1	many	CASSQARDGEAFF	TGCGCCAGCAGCCAAGCGAGGGACGGGGAAGCTTTCTTT
14	TRBJ2-1	-	TRBV5-1	many	CASSLVAGDNEQFF	TGCGCCAGCAGCTTGGTTGCCGGGGACAATGAGCAGTTCTTC
13	TRBJ2-7	-	TRBV7-9	-	CASSFPMGGEQYF	TGTGCCAGCAGCTTTCCCATGGGGGGCGAGCAGTACTTC
8	TRBJ1-1	-	TRBV2	-	CASIGAFF	TGTGCCAGCATAGGGGCTTTCTTT
16	TRBJ1-5	-	TRBV28	-	CASSSKRDNSNQPQHF	TGTGCCAGCAGTTCCAAACGGGACAACAGCAATCAGCCCCAGCATTTT
12	TRBJ2-7	-	TRBV28	-	CASMEGMGEQYF	TGTGCCAGCATGGAAGGGATGGGGGAGCAGTACTTC
14	TRBJ2-3	-	TRBV5-1	-	CASSLNPGTDTQYF	TGCGCCAGCAGCTTGAATCCGGGGACAGATACGCAGTATTTT
15	TRBJ2-2	-	TRBV3-1	-	CASLDMAADTGELFF	TGTGCCAGTCTCGATATGGCAGCGGACACCGGGGAGCTGTTTTTT
14	TRBJ2-3	TRBD1	TRBV7-9	many	CASNWGTGSNTQYF	TGTGCCAGCAACTGGGGGACAGGCTCCAATACGCAGTATTTT